What follows are 23 T cell receptor beta chains derived from one specimen sequenced in a study of PD-L1 blockade in urothelial cancer. The data were produced by immunoSEQ multiplex PCR, yet TCRdb's version contains in-frame clones alone and is incomplete. The table includes 60,000 to 85,000 clones, around 90% detected once. The material was PBMCs, obtained around atezolizumab (anti-PD-L1) treatment. The receptors here all came from a woman in her 70s with urothelial cancer.

The chain is built from TRBV15 and TRBJ1-3; the D gene is possibly TRBD1 (5 bases). The germline V gene encodes CDR1 LNHNV and CDR2 YYDKDF (reference sequence). The CDR3 has 17 amino acids. Trimming removed 0 bases at V and 7 bases at J, with 19 bases between. The CDR3 DNA is TGTGCCACCAGCAGAGACTACAGGTCAATTCGAGCCAACACCATATATTTT. Translation gives CATSRDYRSIRANTIYF.

V and J are TRBV5-1 and TRBJ2-1; 12 nucleotides align to TRBD2. Germline V lookup: CDR1 SGHRS, CDR2 YFSETQ. Germline trimming cut 0 bases from V and 10 bases from J; bases unmatched to any gene: 8. The CDR3 is 16 amino acids. CDR3 sequence (DNA): TGCGCCAGCAGCTTGGCCAGACTAGCGGGAGTTGACGAGCAGTTCTTC. Encoded protein: CASSLARLAGVDEQFF.

This sequence joins TRBV6-1 and TRBJ2-1, with 8 bases that match TRBD2. This CDR3 spans 16 amino acids. V dropped 3 bases and J dropped 7; count of bases not matched to a gene: 11. Germline lookup yields CDR1 MNHNS and CDR2 SASEGT. The CDR3 sequence is CASSDGHGRARNEQFF. The CDR3 nucleotides read TGTGCCAGCAGTGACGGTCACGGGAGGGCCCGGAATGAGCAGTTCTTC.

The chain employs TRBV7-9 and TRBJ2-7; 9 bases line up with TRBD2. Trimming cost V 4 bases and J 2 bases; bases outside gene matches: 15. Looked up from germline, CDR1 is SEHNR and CDR2 is FQNEAQ (reference sequence). The CDR3 contains 18 residues. The DNA of the CDR3 is TGTGCCAGCAGCTCCCCATCGATAGCGGGAGAGTTTGCCTACGAGCAGTACTTC. It yields the protein CASSSPSIAGEFAYEQYF.

The rearrangement links TRBV5-1 to TRBJ2-7; D possibly corresponds to TRBD1 (6 bases). This CDR3 has 15 residues. Per the germline V gene, CDR1 is SGHRS and CDR2 is YFSETQ. Trimming shortened V by 3 bases and J by 3 bases, and 16 bases separated the two germline ends. CDR3 in amino acids: CASSSSRRGDYEQYF. The CDR3 nucleotides read TGCGCCAGCAGCTCCTCCCGCAGGGGAGACTACGAGCAGTACTTC.

The V gene is TRBV27, the J gene TRBJ2-1; 10 bases map to TRBD1. Germline V CDR1 and CDR2: MNHEY, SMNVEV (reference sequence). The CDR3 totals 13 residues. V trimming: 8 bases; J trimming: 3 bases; junction bases outside the gene matches: 1. CDR3 DNA: TGTGCCAGCGGGGACAGGGGCTACAATGAGCAGTTCTTC. Translating it yields CASGDRGYNEQFF.

The V gene is TRBV4-2, the J gene TRBJ2-7, with 8 bases aligning to TRBD1. Germline V gene lookup returns CDR1 LGHNA and CDR2 YNFKEQ. The CDR3 is made up of 15 amino acids. V dropped 2 bases and J dropped 7; count of bases not matched to a gene: 10. This chain's CDR3 is CASSQPGQERREQYF. Written as DNA, the CDR3 is TGTGCCAGCAGCCAACCGGGACAGGAGAGACGAGAGCAGTACTTC.

The CDR3 nucleotides are TGCGCCAGCAGCCGCGGACAGGGGGCGCTTGGCTACACCTTC. Its protein is CASSRGQGALGYTF. V and J are TRBV4-3 and TRBJ1-2, with 11 bases lining up with TRBD1. The CDR3 is 14 amino acids. The germline CDR1 and CDR2 sequences are LGHNA and YSLEER. The V gene end was trimmed by 4 bases and the J gene end by 7 bases; junction bases not matched to a gene: 5.

The rearrangement uses TRBV4-2 and TRBJ1-2, with 8 bases aligning to TRBD1. CDR1 is LGHNA, CDR2 YNFKEQ, per germline. Trimming took 0 bases from V and 0 from J; bases not matched to a gene: 9. The CDR3 extends over 18 amino acids. The chain's CDR3 is CASSQEVPRTGSNYGYTF. CDR3 bases: TGTGCCAGCAGCCAAGAGGTTCCGAGGACAGGGTCTAACTATGGCTACACCTTC.

This chain connects TRBV6-1 to TRBJ1-3, with D tentatively TRBD1 (5 bases). There are 15 residues in the CDR3. Germline CDR1 MNHNS, CDR2 SASEGT. Trimming shortened V by 7 bases and J by 4 bases, and 17 bases separated the two germline ends. As DNA, the CDR3 is TGTGCCAGCACGATGGGGGGAACGGGCGGAAACACCATATATTTT. Residues: CASTMGGTGGNTIYF.

V and J are TRBV11-2 and TRBJ2-7; the match to TRBD1 covers 7 bases. The CDR3 sequence is 17 residues long. V was clipped by 3 bases and J by 0 bases; unmatched bases: 11. Germline V gene data show CDR1 as SGHAT and CDR2 as FQNNGV. CDR3 sequence reads: CASSFDRADSFSYEQYF. CDR3 nucleotides: TGTGCCAGCAGCTTTGACAGGGCCGACTCCTTCTCCTACGAGCAGTACTTC.

This chain connects TRBV5-1 to TRBJ2-3; TRBD1 matches 9 bases. Germline CDR1 and CDR2: SGHRS and YFSETQ. With V trimmed by 4 bases and J by 9 bases, 12 bases remained unmatched. The length of the CDR3 is 15 residues. The CDR3: CASSQISSTGGTQYF. Here the CDR3 DNA reads TGCGCCAGCAGCCAGATAAGCTCGACAGGGGGGACGCAGTATTTT.

The chain links TRBV7-3 to TRBJ2-1; D perhaps matches TRBD1 (6 bases). There are 14 residues in the CDR3. The V and J ends lost 2 bases and 6 bases respectively, with 11 bases between them. Germline loops: CDR1 SGHTA, CDR2 FQGTGA. CDR3 nucleotides: TGTGCCAGCAGCTTACAAACAGGGTCCAATGAGCAGTTCTTC. It encodes CASSLQTGSNEQFF.

The CDR3 region is CSVDRDRDGYTF. For the CDR3, the DNA is TGCAGCGTTGACCGGGACAGAGATGGCTACACCTTC. This chain joins TRBV29-1 and TRBJ1-2, with 7 bases aligning to TRBD1. The CDR3 totals 12 residues. Losses at the gene ends were 3 bases for V and 6 bases for J; bases not matched to a gene: 4. The germline CDR1 and CDR2 sequences are SQVTM and ANQGSEA.

This clone was recorded only once. This chain joins TRBV6-1 and TRBJ1-2, with a possible D match to TRBD1 (5 bases). Germline CDR1 MNHNS, CDR2 SASEGT. Trimming took off 4 bases at V and 5 bases at J, with 17 bases between the two ends. The CDR3 runs to 15 residues. CDR3 sequence reads: CASSVVYQSGYGYTF. CDR3 coding DNA: TGTGCCAGCAGTGTGGTTTACCAATCAGGGTATGGCTACACCTTC.

The chain is built from TRBV10-3 and TRBJ2-7; 8 bases map to TRBD2. V lost 0 bases, J lost 5 bases, and 12 bases stayed unmatched. The CDR3 is made up of 17 amino acids. The germline CDR1 and CDR2 sequences are ENHRY and SYGVKD. The CDR3 DNA sequence: TGTGCCATCAGTGAGTCGAGCTCTGCGGGGGGTTCTAACGAGCAGTACTTC. Translating gives CAISESSSAGGSNEQYF.

The rearrangement uses TRBV19 and TRBJ2-7; D is ambiguous. V lost 2 bases, J lost 1 base, and 6 bases lay in between. The CDR3 covers 13 residues. Germline V gene lookup returns CDR1 LNHDA and CDR2 SQIVND (reference sequence). CDR3 amino acids: CASSIQQSYEQYF. The CDR3 coding sequence is TGTGCCAGTAGTATACAACAGTCCTACGAGCAGTACTTC.

This clone was counted a single time. The chain is built from TRBV9 and TRBJ2-2; D is possibly TRBD2 (5 bases). The CDR3 sequence is 16 residues long. CDR1 and CDR2 (germline): SGDLS, YYNGEE. V was cut by 2 bases and J by 1 base, with 12 bases left in between. The CDR3 DNA sequence: TGTGCCAGCAGCGTCGGCCCGGGATTGAACACCGGGGAGCTGTTTTTT. This sequence encodes CASSVGPGLNTGELFF.

The rearrangement links TRBV4-3 to TRBJ2-5; D not resolved. The CDR3 has 14 residues. The germline V and J ends were trimmed by 0 bases and 7 bases, with 12 bases remaining between them. The germline V gene encodes CDR1 LGHNA and CDR2 YSLEER. CDR3 bases: TGCGCCAGCAGCCAAGACAGGTTCCCGGCGACCCAGTACTTC. The encoded protein is CASSQDRFPATQYF.

This clone was counted a single time. This chain links TRBV15 with TRBJ2-1, with a possible D match to TRBD1 (5 bases). V shed 0 bases and J shed 3 bases, with 9 bases lying between them. The CDR3 has 15 residues. The V gene's germline CDR1 is LNHNV and CDR2 YYDKDF (reference sequence). This chain's CDR3 is CATSRDLGDYNEQFF. The CDR3 DNA follows: TGTGCCACCAGCAGAGATCTAGGGGACTACAATGAGCAGTTCTTC.

The rearrangement links TRBV4-1 to TRBJ2-7; tentative D call: TRBD2 (6 bases). V was shortened by 4 bases and J by 5 bases, with 15 bases between the two germline ends. In germline, CDR1 is MGHRA, CDR2 YSYEKL. The CDR3 length is 14 residues. CDR3 in DNA: TGCGCCAGCAGCCCGGGACTCCGTAGGAACGAGCAGTACTTC. This translates into CASSPGLRRNEQYF.

The J gene is TRBJ2-4, the V gene TRBV5-5; D is perhaps TRBD2 (5 bases). The CDR3 extends over 16 amino acids. V lost 4 bases, J lost 1 base, and 15 bases lay in between. The germline gives CDR1 SGHKS, CDR2 YYEKEE (reference sequence). The CDR3 DNA is TGTGCCAGCAGCGCCTCAGAGGGTTGGGCCAAAAACATTCAGTACTTC. As protein: CASSASEGWAKNIQYF.

The chain carries TRBV7-2 and TRBJ2-4, with 10 bases fitting TRBD1. V was pared by 5 bases and J by 15 bases, with 10 bases of the junction left unmatched. This CDR3 comprises 13 residues. Germline V gene lookup returns CDR1 SGHTA and CDR2 FQGNSA. The CDR3 region has the DNA TGTGCCAGCAGCCCCTCCCCGACAGGGGGCACGTACTTC. Protein sequence: CASSPSPTGGTYF.